This T cell receptor beta chain appears in the sequencing data of a study of spatial heterogeneity in lung cancer. Looking at the study overall: Available follow-up PBMC samples were sequenced, at a median of approximately 24 months post-resection. Within raw reads, each unique TCR and UMI combination appeared on average more than ten times. Findings and caveats of the study: More often at tumor resection than at routine follow-up, ubiquitous expanded tumor TCRs were detected in the blood.

Time point in this sample: blood at routine non-recurrence follow-up after resection. Sequencing covered unsorted whole RNA taken from tumor, nontumor lung or frozen PBMC. Per germline, CDR1 SGHVS and CDR2 FQNEAQ. This CDR3 spans 15 amino acids. Trimming removed 3 bases at V and 3 bases at J, with 11 bases between. Many counts were recorded for this clonotype. The antigen remains unidentified. The presence of a unique molecular identifier marked each TCR cDNA molecule. TCRdb used MiXCR to reprocess the 5' RACE reads, holding one entry per CDR3 protein. The data contain about 52,000 distinct CDR3 sequences, around 7% of them singletons.

Sequenced material: PBMCs, taken at follow-up. V is TRBV7-8 and J is TRBJ1-4, with a tentative D call TRBD1 (5 bases). This clonotype originated in a female donor with early-stage non-small cell lung cancer. The CDR3 spells CASSLGDAANEKLFF. The CDR3 DNA sequence: TGTGCCAGCAGCTTGGGGGATGCAGCTAATGAAAAACTGTTTTTT.